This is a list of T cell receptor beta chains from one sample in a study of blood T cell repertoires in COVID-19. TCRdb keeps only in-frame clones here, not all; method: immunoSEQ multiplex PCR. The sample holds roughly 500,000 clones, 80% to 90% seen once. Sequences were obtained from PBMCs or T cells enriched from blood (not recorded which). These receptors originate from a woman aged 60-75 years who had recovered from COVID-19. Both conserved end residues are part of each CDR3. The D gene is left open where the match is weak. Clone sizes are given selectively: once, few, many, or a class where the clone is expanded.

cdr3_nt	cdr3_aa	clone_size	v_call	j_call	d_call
TGTGCCAGCAGCCCTAGGTACGAGCAGTACTTC	CASSPRYEQYF	NA	TRBV7-9	TRBJ2-7	NA
TGTGCCAGTAGCCCGACAGGGTTTAACGGGGAGCTGTTTTTT	CASSPTGFNGELFF	NA	TRBV19	TRBJ2-2	TRBD1
TGTGCCAGCAGCTTGGGTTTAGCTCCGGGGGGCAATCAGCCCCAGCATTTT	CASSLGLAPGGNQPQHF	NA	TRBV5-6	TRBJ1-5	NA
TGTGCCATCAGCCGGGGGACCGATTATAGCAATCAGCCCCAGCATTTT	CAISRGTDYSNQPQHF	NA	TRBV10-3	TRBJ1-5	NA
TGTGCCAGCAGCCAAGACGGGGGGAGAACCACTGAAGCTTTCTTT	CASSQDGGRTTEAFF	NA	TRBV3-1/TRBV3-2	TRBJ1-1	NA
TGTGCCAGCAGGTTCTCAAACCAGGAGGTCGCTGAAGCTTTCTTT	CASRFSNQEVAEAFF	NA	TRBV7-2	TRBJ1-1	NA
TGTGCCAGCAGCCCGCGGGGAGTGGTAGCAGATACGCAGTATTTT	CASSPRGVVADTQYF	NA	TRBV3-1/TRBV3-2	TRBJ2-3	NA
TGTGCCACTCTTTCTCAGCGAAACACCGGGGAGCTGTTTTTT	CATLSQRNTGELFF	NA	TRBV6-4	TRBJ2-2	NA
TGTGCCAGCAGGGGTTCTCAGGACTCCTATAATTCACCCCTCCACTTT	CASRGSQDSYNSPLHF	few	TRBV5-4	TRBJ1-6	NA
TGTGCCAGCAGCCCCGGCGGTGTTTACACTGAAGCTTTCTTT	CASSPGGVYTEAFF	few	TRBV28	TRBJ1-1	NA
TGTGCCAGCAGCCTCACGGGACAGCCAAATTCACCCCTCCACTTT	CASSLTGQPNSPLHF	once	TRBV7-6	TRBJ1-6	TRBD1
TGTGCCAGCACCCGACAGGGGGCGATCAACGAGCAGTACTTC	CASTRQGAINEQYF	NA	TRBV6-5	TRBJ2-7	TRBD1
TGTGCCAGTAGTAGTCCCGGGACAGGAGCCTACGAGCAGTACTTC	CASSSPGTGAYEQYF	NA	TRBV19	TRBJ2-7	TRBD1
TGTGCCAGCAGCTTAGGGGCAGGAAACACCATATATTTT	CASSLGAGNTIYF	NA	TRBV7-8	TRBJ1-3	NA
TGTGCCAGCAGCCAAGCGGTGAGGGACTACTATGACAATGAGCAGTTCTTC	CASSQAVRDYYDNEQFF	NA	TRBV14	TRBJ2-1	TRBD2
TGTGCCAGCAGCTTAGAAGGGGCCGCCGAGCAGTACTTC	CASSLEGAAEQYF	NA	TRBV11-2	TRBJ2-7	NA
TGCGCCAGCAGCTTGGCCCCACAGGGGAACACAGATACGCAGTATTTT	CASSLAPQGNTDTQYF	NA	TRBV5-1	TRBJ2-3	TRBD1
TGTGCCAGCAGTGAAATGTGGCTAGCGGGGGCCCTAATCTTC	CASSEMWLAGALIF	once	TRBV2	TRBJ2-1	TRBD2
TGTGCCAGCAGTCCTAACAGGGAGCACTATGGCTACACCTTC	CASSPNREHYGYTF	NA	TRBV27	TRBJ1-2	NA
TGTGCCAGCAGCTTACAGGGGGCCTCTGAAGCTTTCTTT	CASSLQGASEAFF	few	TRBV12-3/TRBV12-4	TRBJ1-1	TRBD1
TGCGCCAGCAGTCATAGCAGGGGTCGCACTGAAGCTTTCTTT	CASSHSRGRTEAFF	NA	TRBV23-1	TRBJ1-1	NA
TGTGCCAGCAGCTTGTGGCAAAATGAGCAGTTCTTC	CASSLWQNEQFF	NA	TRBV5-6	TRBJ2-1	NA
TGTGCCAGCAGCTTACGCGGAGGGGGGGGAAACATTCAGTACTTC	CASSLRGGGGNIQYF	NA	TRBV11-2	TRBJ2-4	NA